The 21 T cell receptor beta chains below all came from one sample that was sequenced in a study of CD8 T cells in Susac syndrome. With random hexamers, roughly 0.45 to 1 ug RNA was reverse transcribed. TCRdb called the immunoSEQ multiplex PCR reads again in MiXCR, with one record for every CDR3 protein. The table records 100,000 to 150,000 distinct CDR3 sequences, 90% to 95% of them present only once. The specimen was CD4+ T cells from PBMCs. Every receptor here comes from a human donor in good health.

The rearrangement joins TRBV12-3 or TRBV12-4 to TRBJ2-6, with D unclear. The germline V and J ends were trimmed by 7 bases and 0 bases, with 13 bases remaining between them. The CDR3 is 16 residues long. The DNA of the CDR3 is TGTGCCAGCACCGCACCGGCTAGCTCTGGGGCCAACGTCCTGACTTTC. Its protein product is CASTAPASSGANVLTF.

The chain joins TRBV7-2 to TRBJ1-3, with TRBD1 as a possible D gene (5 bases). Trimming took off 2 bases at V and 0 bases at J, with 11 bases between the two ends. Germline values: CDR1 SGHTA, CDR2 FQGNSA. CDR3 length: 16 residues. DNA for the CDR3: TGTGCCAGCAGCTTAAGGGACGGGAGCTCTGGAAACACCATATATTTT. Protein: CASSLRDGSSGNTIYF.

The CDR3 protein is CASSYLSSAGGFDNEQFF. The CDR3 nucleotides read TGTGCCAGCAGTTACTTATCTTCGGCGGGAGGCTTCGACAATGAGCAGTTCTTC. This chain links TRBV6-2 or TRBV6-3 with TRBJ2-1, with 8 nucleotides matching TRBD2. This CDR3 is 18 amino acids long. From germline, CDR1 is MNHEY and CDR2 SVGEGT. With V trimmed by 1 base and J by 5 bases, 13 bases remained unmatched.

J is TRBJ1-2 and V is TRBV18, with 8 bases matching TRBD1. The CDR3 has 15 amino acids. Per germline, CDR1 KGHSH and CDR2 LQKENI. The trim removed 6 bases at V and 7 bases at J, leaving 13 bases unmatched. The CDR3 coding sequence is TGTGCCAGCTCTGCCTCAACCGGGACAGGATTTGGCTACACCTTC. Translation gives CASSASTGTGFGYTF.

The chain links TRBV29-1 to TRBJ1-2; D is ambiguous. V gave up 3 bases and J gave up 4 bases, with 6 bases separating them. The germline V gene encodes CDR1 SQVTM and CDR2 ANQGSEA. This CDR3 has 11 residues. CDR3 amino acids: CSVDGGYGYTF. In DNA form, the CDR3 reads TGCAGCGTTGATGGTGGCTATGGCTACACCTTC.

The rearrangement joins TRBV5-4 to TRBJ2-5, with TRBD2 identical over 8 bases. V shed 4 bases and J 2 bases; nucleotides not matched to a gene: 4. This CDR3 is 14 amino acids long. Germline lookup yields CDR1 SGHNT and CDR2 YYREEE (reference sequence). The CDR3 loop is CASSQLAAQETQYF. The CDR3 nucleotides are TGTGCCAGCAGCCAACTAGCGGCACAAGAGACCCAGTACTTC.

The V call is TRBV12-2, the J call TRBJ2-3; TRBD1 was called by the table and not checked on the DNA. TRBV12-2 is designated a pseudogene. CDR3 length: 16 residues. DNA of the CDR3: TGTGCAAGTCGCTTAGAGAGGCAGGGGGGCACAGATACGCAGTATTTT. Its protein is CASRLERQGGTDTQYF.

The chain carries TRBV19 and TRBJ1-5; weak D call: TRBD1 (6 bases). The CDR3 is 14 amino acids. Trimming shortened V by 5 bases and J by 7 bases, and 15 bases separated the two germline ends. Germline V gene data show CDR1 as LNHDA and CDR2 as SQIVND (reference sequence). CDR3 protein: CASSVDRYEQPQHF. For the CDR3, the DNA is TGTGCCAGTAGTGTTGACAGGTACGAACAGCCCCAGCATTTT. Based on the CDR3 plus reference TRBV19 and TRBJ1-5, the full variable domain is DGGITQSPKYLFRKEGQNVTLSCEQNLNHDAMYWYRQDPGQGLRLIYYSQIVNDFQKGDIAEGYSVSREKKESFPLTVTSAQKNPTAFYLCASSVDRYEQPQHFGDGTRLSIL.

This clonotype showed up just once. V usage is TRBV4-2 and J usage is TRBJ2-7; 10 positions match TRBD2. V dropped 0 bases and J dropped 4; count of bases not matched to a gene: 6. Germline assignment: CDR1 LGHNA and CDR2 YNFKEQ. This CDR3 has 16 amino acids. CDR3 DNA: TGTGCCAGCAGCCAAGACAGCGGGAGGGCCGAGTACGAGCAGTACTTC. As protein: CASSQDSGRAEYEQYF.

This chain joins TRBV5-1 and TRBJ2-7; 16 nucleotides line up with TRBD2. The V segment lost 3 bases and the J segment 2 bases; nucleotides outside the gene matches: 14. Germline V gives CDR1 SGHRS, CDR2 YFSETQ. This CDR3 is 20 amino acids long. The CDR3 nucleotides read TGCGCCAGCAGCTCAGCTTCCCCGGGACTAGCGGGAGGGCCAACCTACGAGCAGTACTTC. Translating it yields CASSSASPGLAGGPTYEQYF.

This chain joins TRBV12-3 or TRBV12-4 and TRBJ2-6; no definite D call. V was cut by 6 bases and J by 8 bases, with 8 bases left in between. The CDR3 covers 12 residues. This CDR3 reads CASRESTNVLTF. Written as DNA, the CDR3 is TGTGCCAGCAGGGAAAGTACCAACGTCCTGACTTTC.

The rearrangement joins TRBV20-1 to TRBJ2-5, with a possible D match to TRBD2 (5 bases). This CDR3 has 13 residues. Trimming cost V 6 bases and J 5 bases, with 16 bases left between them. Germline loops: CDR1 DFQATT, CDR2 SNEGSKA (reference sequence). The CDR3 region is CSAQLFRRETQYF. The DNA of the CDR3 is TGCAGTGCCCAACTATTTCGGAGGGAGACCCAGTACTTC.

This clonotype has only one observation. The V and J genes are TRBV10-2 and TRBJ1-2; D is uncertain. The length of the CDR3 is 11 residues. Germline V lookup: CDR1 WSHSY, CDR2 SAAADI. Trimming removed 3 bases at V and 4 bases at J, with 3 bases between. The CDR3 loop reads CASSESYGYTF. The CDR3, as DNA: TGCGCCAGCAGTGAAAGCTATGGCTACACCTTC.

The chain couples TRBV5-1 to TRBJ1-1, with D uncertain. Germline lookup yields CDR1 SGHRS and CDR2 YFSETQ. Trimming stripped 1 base from V and 1 base from J, with 8 bases between. The length of the CDR3 is 14 residues. The CDR3 reads CASSLMRQNTEAFF. CDR3 in DNA: TGCGCCAGCAGCTTGATGCGGCAGAACACTGAAGCTTTCTTT. Filled out from reference TRBV5-1 and TRBJ1-1, the complete variable domain reads KAGVTQTPRYLIKTRGQQVTLSCSPISGHRSVSWYQQTPGQGLQFLFEYFSETQRNKGNFPGRFSGRQFSNSRSEMNVSTLELGDSALYLCASSLMRQNTEAFFGQGTRLTVV.

The chain links TRBV6-1 to TRBJ2-3; D possibly corresponds to TRBD2 (6 bases). The V gene's germline CDR1 is MNHNS and CDR2 SASEGT. V was pared by 6 bases and J by 0 bases, with 16 bases between. The CDR3 contains 16 residues. The CDR3 coding sequence is TGTGCCAGCAGCTGGACGGGGGACGTCAGCACAGATACGCAGTATTTT. Protein: CASSWTGDVSTDTQYF.

The CDR3 reads CASSERSGLYNEQFF. The CDR3 region has the DNA TGTGCCAGCAGTGAGCGTAGCGGGTTATACAATGAGCAGTTCTTC. The chain uses TRBV2 and TRBJ2-1; 7 nucleotides match TRBD2. This CDR3 comprises 15 residues. CDR1 SNHLY and CDR2 FYNNEI come from the germline V gene. The V gene end was trimmed by 3 bases and the J gene end by 4 bases; junction bases not matched to a gene: 6.

The chain recombines TRBV6-6 with TRBJ2-7; possibly TRBD1 for D (6 bases). Trimming took off 4 bases at V and 4 bases at J, with 14 bases between the two ends. Germline V gives CDR1 MNHNY, CDR2 SVGAGI (reference sequence). The CDR3 sequence is 14 residues long. This CDR3 reads CASSWQGSKYEQYF. In DNA form, the CDR3 reads TGTGCCAGCAGTTGGCAGGGGAGTAAGTACGAGCAGTACTTC.

This sequence joins TRBV4-1 and TRBJ2-4, with D maybe TRBD1 (5 bases). The V end lost 3 bases, the J end lost 7 bases, and 10 bases lay between the germline ends. Germline V gene sequence: CDR1 MGHRA, CDR2 YSYEKL. CDR3 size: 13 residues. Here the CDR3 reads CASSQVAGNIQYF. The CDR3 nucleotides are TGCGCCAGCAGCCAGGTTGCAGGGAACATTCAGTACTTC.

The rearrangement uses TRBV6-6 and TRBJ2-3; D call uncertain. V was cut by 6 bases and J by 0 bases, with 16 bases left in between. From germline, CDR1 is MNHNY and CDR2 SVGAGI (reference sequence). This CDR3 comprises 16 residues. The CDR3 protein is CASSPPGLTSTDTQYF. For the CDR3, the DNA is TGTGCCAGCAGCCCCCCCGGTCTTACTAGCACAGATACGCAGTATTTT.

This clonotype was seen a single time. The chain joins TRBV5-1 to TRBJ2-2; 7 bases fit TRBD1. Germline V CDR1 and CDR2: SGHRS, YFSETQ. V lost 1 base to trimming and J lost 2 bases; unmatched junction nucleotides: 5. The length of the CDR3 is 16 residues. CDR3 nucleotide sequence: TGCGCCAGCAGCTTGTATGGACAGGCCAACACCGGGGAGCTGTTTTTT. Its protein product is CASSLYGQANTGELFF.

The chain uses TRBV19 and TRBJ1-2; D remains ambiguous. The CDR3 covers 13 residues. The V and J ends lost 6 bases and 4 bases respectively, with 12 bases between them. Per germline, CDR1 LNHDA and CDR2 SQIVND (reference sequence). The CDR3 protein is CASSSGAGYGYTF. CDR3 nucleotide sequence: TGTGCCAGTAGCTCGGGAGCCGGCTATGGCTACACCTTC. The full variable domain, completed using reference TRBV19 and TRBJ1-2, is DGGITQSPKYLFRKEGQNVTLSCEQNLNHDAMYWYRQDPGQGLRLIYYSQIVNDFQKGDIAEGYSVSREKKESFPLTVTSAQKNPTAFYLCASSSGAGYGYTFGSGTRLTVV.